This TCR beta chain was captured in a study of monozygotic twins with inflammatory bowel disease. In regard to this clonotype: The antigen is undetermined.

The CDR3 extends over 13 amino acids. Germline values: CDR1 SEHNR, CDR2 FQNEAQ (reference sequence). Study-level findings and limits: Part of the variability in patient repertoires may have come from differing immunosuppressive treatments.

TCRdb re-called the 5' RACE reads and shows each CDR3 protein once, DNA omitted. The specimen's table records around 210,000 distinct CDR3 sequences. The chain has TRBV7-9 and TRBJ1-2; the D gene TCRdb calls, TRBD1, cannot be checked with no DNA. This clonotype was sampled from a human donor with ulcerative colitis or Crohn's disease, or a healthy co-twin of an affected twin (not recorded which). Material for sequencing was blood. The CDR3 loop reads CASSLVGVYGYTF. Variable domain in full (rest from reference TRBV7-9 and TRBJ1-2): DTGVSQNPRHKITKRGQNVTFRCDPISEHNRLYWYRQTLGQGPEFLTYFQNEAQLEKSRLLSDRFSAERPKGSFSTLEIQRTEQGDSAMYLCASSLVGVYGYTFGSGTRLTVV.